This T cell receptor (beta chain) was found in a study of T cells in Graves' hyperthyroidism and ophthalmopathy. From RNA transcripts, TCR beta CDR3 regions were amplified. A set of HTBI primers served as the primers for a first-round RT-PCR of the TCR CDR3. TCRdb passed the multiplex PCR reads through MiXCR, listing each CDR3 protein once. In the table there are about half a million distinct CDR3 sequences, around 24% of which are singletons. This clonotype was found many times. The TCR sequence derives from a woman under 40 with Graves' ophthalmopathy. Sequenced input: blood.

DNA for the CDR3: TGCAGCGTTGCGGAGGGGGTCCTTCGGGACACTGAAGCTTTCTTT. This encodes CSVAEGVLRDTEAFF. The chain employs TRBV29-1 and TRBJ1-1; perhaps TRBD1 as D (6 bases). Trimming removed 4 bases at V and 3 bases at J, with 18 bases between. Germline lookup yields CDR1 SQVTM and CDR2 ANQGSEA. The CDR3 spans 15 residues.